This TCR beta chain was retrieved from a study of control samples from healthy donors and cancer patients. With 0 bases removed from V and 6 bases from J, the gap between germline ends came to 6 bases. CDR3 length equals 12 residues. CDR1 and CDR2 from the germline V gene are GTSNPN and SVGIG (reference sequence). Method: immunoSEQ multiplex PCR; TCRdb's copy keeps in-frame clones and lacks some. The top ten hold 1.9% of the sample, which has tens of thousands of clones, about 87% seen once. The chain combines TRBV30 with TRBJ2-1; D call uncertain. The sequence was obtained from a woman aged 55-70 years with head and neck cancer. Sequenced: PBMCs. The CDR3 DNA reads TGTGCCTGGAGTGTGGCAGGCAATGAGCAGTTCTTC. Amino acid sequence: CAWSVAGNEQFF. The complete variable domain, with remaining parts taken from reference TRBV30 and TRBJ2-1, reads SQTIHQWPATLVQPVGSPLSLECTVEGTSNPNLYWYRQAAGRGLQLLFYSVGIGQISSEVPQNLSASRPQDRQFILSSKKLLLSDSGFYLCAWSVAGNEQFFGPGTRLTVL.